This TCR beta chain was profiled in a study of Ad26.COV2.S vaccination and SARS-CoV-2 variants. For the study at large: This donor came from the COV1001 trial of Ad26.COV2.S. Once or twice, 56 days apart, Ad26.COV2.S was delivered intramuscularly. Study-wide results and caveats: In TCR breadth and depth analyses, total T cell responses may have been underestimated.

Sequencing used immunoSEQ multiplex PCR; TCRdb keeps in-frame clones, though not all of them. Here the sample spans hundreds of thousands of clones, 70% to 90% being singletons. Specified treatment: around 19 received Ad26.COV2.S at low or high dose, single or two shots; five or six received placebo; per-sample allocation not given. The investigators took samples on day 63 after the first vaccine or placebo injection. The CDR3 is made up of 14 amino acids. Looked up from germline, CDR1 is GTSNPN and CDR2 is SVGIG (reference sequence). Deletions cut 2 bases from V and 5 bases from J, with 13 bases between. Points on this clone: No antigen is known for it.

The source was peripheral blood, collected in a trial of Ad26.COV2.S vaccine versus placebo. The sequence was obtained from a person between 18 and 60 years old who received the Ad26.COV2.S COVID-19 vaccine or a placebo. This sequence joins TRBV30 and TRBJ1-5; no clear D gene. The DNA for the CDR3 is TGTGCCTGGAGTAGCGTAGATAGTTATCAGCCCCAGCATTTT. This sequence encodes CAWSSVDSYQPQHF.